The TCR beta chain described here comes from a study of blood T cell repertoires in COVID-19. Enrollment of patients from Seattle took place during active infection, with longitudinal follow-up. This clone was picked up one time. The CDR3 runs to 15 residues. V was trimmed by 1 base and J by 0 bases, leaving 7 bases between them. Germline V gives CDR1 SEHNR, CDR2 FQNEAQ (reference sequence). Original processing methods: From reference gene primer amplification, estimates of nucleated cell counts were derived. Produced via immunoSEQ multiplex PCR; TCRdb's table is partial and in-frame only. V, J and clone size reflect that table, while D and trimming were determined from the DNA. The sample has 200,000 or so clones; about four fifths are singletons.

The V call is TRBV7-9, the J call TRBJ1-3; D may be TRBD1 (6 bases). Source material: peripheral blood. The source of this sequence is a woman of 80 years or more with COVID-19, enrolled during active disease. The CDR3 sequence is CASSLDRDSGNTIYF. The CDR3 DNA sequence: TGTGCCAGCAGCTTAGACAGGGACTCTGGAAACACCATATATTTT.